This T cell receptor (beta chain) was sequenced for a study of T-cell reconstitution after alpha-beta-depleted transplantation in children. The germline V gene has CDR1 SGHRS and CDR2 YFSETQ. There are 14 residues in the CDR3. V was clipped by 4 bases and J by 7 bases; unmatched bases: 6. Preparation of the TCRbeta library involved a method that used unique molecular identifiers. TCRdb used MiXCR to reprocess the PCR reads, holding one entry per CDR3 protein. The profile shows approximately 240,000 distinct CDR3 sequences, around 8.9% of them singletons. The gene calls are TRBV5-1 and TRBJ2-2; 8 bases line up with TRBD1. The material sequenced was PBMCs from the stem cell graft donor, taken from the stem cell graft. The sequence derives from a human donor who donated a stem cell graft to a child with SCID. CDR3: CASSRTGLGGELFF. DNA for the CDR3: TGCGCCAGCAGCCGGACAGGGTTGGGCGGGGAGCTGTTTTTT.